The 25 T cell receptor beta chains below were found in one sample sequenced in a study of T cell repertoires in cytomegalovirus infection. TCRdb reanalysed the reads using MiXCR and keeps one entry per CDR3 protein. The data show about 740,000 distinct CDR3 sequences, roughly a third seen once. The source material was PBMCs. The source of these receptors is a human donor in good health (CMV status not recorded). Some clones in this sample may be carry-over from other donors' samples.

The J gene is TRBJ2-5, the V gene TRBV24-1; D not resolved. Trimming shortened V by 6 bases and J by 5 bases, and 6 bases separated the two germline ends. Germline CDR1 KGHDR, CDR2 SFDVKD. The CDR3 loop spans 11 amino acids. The CDR3 is CATSQLETQYF. CDR3 in DNA: TGTGCCACCAGTCAGTTGGAGACCCAGTACTTC.

This chain joins TRBV5-5 and TRBJ2-1; D is undetermined. This CDR3 contains 14 residues. The ends were cut back, 2 bases at V and 10 bases at J, with 16 bases in the middle. The germline V gene encodes CDR1 SGHKS and CDR2 YYEKEE (reference sequence). This chain's CDR3 is CASSLQPVQGEQFF. The CDR3 DNA is TGTGCCAGCAGCTTACAGCCGGTTCAAGGCGAGCAGTTCTTC.

This clonotype was found a few times. V usage is TRBV5-1 and J usage is TRBJ2-3; TRBD1 aligns across 7 bases. Germline V lookup: CDR1 SGHRS, CDR2 YFSETQ. The CDR3 runs to 15 residues. V was pared by 4 bases and J by 2 bases, with 7 bases of the junction left unmatched. The CDR3 spells CASSRVGQNTDTQYF. CDR3 DNA sequence: TGCGCCAGCAGCCGTGTGGGACAGAACACAGATACGCAGTATTTT. Based on the CDR3 plus reference TRBV5-1 and TRBJ2-3, the full variable domain is KAGVTQTPRYLIKTRGQQVTLSCSPISGHRSVSWYQQTPGQGLQFLFEYFSETQRNKGNFPGRFSGRQFSNSRSEMNVSTLELGDSALYLCASSRVGQNTDTQYFGPGTRLTVL.

The rearrangement uses TRBV7-9 and TRBJ2-5; D is ambiguous. The V gene's germline CDR1 is SEHNR and CDR2 FQNEAQ (reference sequence). V gave up 8 bases and J gave up 5 bases, with 15 bases separating them. CDR3 length: 13 residues. CDR3 protein: CASDSTQEETQYF. DNA for the CDR3: TGTGCCAGCGACTCGACTCAGGAGGAGACCCAGTACTTC.

This clonotype has a handful of counts. The chain couples TRBV12-3 or TRBV12-4 to TRBJ1-1, with D perhaps matching TRBD1 (6 bases). V was shortened by 6 bases and J by 10 bases, with 21 bases between the two germline ends. This CDR3 is built from 14 residues. CDR3 in amino acids: CASRLLGGRLLAFF. DNA for the CDR3: TGTGCCAGCAGACTCCTGGGGGGCAGGCTTCTAGCTTTCTTT.

V usage is TRBV6-1 and J usage is TRBJ1-1, with TRBD1 as a possible D gene (5 bases). CDR3 length: 15 amino acids. V lost 4 bases and J 5 bases, leaving 17 bases between the germline ends. Germline CDR1 and CDR2: MNHNS and SASEGT. Here the CDR3 reads CASSAPDRRGTEAFF. CDR3 bases: TGTGCCAGCAGTGCACCCGACCGGAGGGGTACTGAAGCTTTCTTT.

This clonotype was counted between two and nine times. This chain links TRBV28 with TRBJ2-7; D uncertain. Trimming took 9 bases from V and 1 from J, leaving 25 bases between them. The CDR3 consists of 17 residues. Germline assignment: CDR1 MDHEN and CDR2 SYDVKM. The CDR3 is CASHSTGRPPSSYEQYF. In DNA, the CDR3 is TGTGCCAGTCATAGTACTGGCAGACCTCCTTCTTCCTACGAGCAGTACTTC.

V is TRBV6-6 and J is TRBJ1-5; tentative D call: TRBD1 (5 bases). CDR3 length equals 15 residues. Between the trimmed V and J ends, which lost 7 bases and 5 bases, there was a span of 18 bases. The germline CDR1 and CDR2 sequences are MNHNY and SVGAGI (reference sequence). Written as DNA, the CDR3 is TGTGCCAGCAAGATTGGGGCCTTTATCCATCAGCCCCAGCATTTT. As protein: CASKIGAFIHQPQHF.

The table lists this clonotype with a few counts. The CDR3 region has the DNA TGCAGTGCTAGCCCGACAGGGGCTATGAACACCGGGGAGCTGTTTTTT. This sequence encodes CSASPTGAMNTGELFF. The chain joins TRBV20-1 to TRBJ2-2; TRBD1 agrees at 8 bases. CDR1 and CDR2 from the germline V gene are DFQATT and SNEGSKA (reference sequence). The CDR3 has 16 amino acids. J lost 1 base, V lost 3 bases, and 7 bases had no gene match.

The genes are TRBV6-5 and TRBJ1-2, with D unresolved. V shed 3 bases and J shed 7 bases, with 9 bases lying between them. The CDR3 length is 12 residues. CDR1 and CDR2 from the germline V gene are MNHEY and SVGAGI. The CDR3 DNA reads TGTGCCAGCAGTTATGTGGGGATTGGCTACACCTTC. Residues: CASSYVGIGYTF.

J is TRBJ2-1 and V is TRBV19; unclear D gene. V lost 3 bases and J 7 bases, leaving 7 bases between the germline ends. In germline, CDR1 is LNHDA, CDR2 SQIVND (reference sequence). CDR3 length: 12 amino acids. The CDR3 spells CASSMVGNEQFF. The CDR3 nucleotides are TGTGCCAGTAGTATGGTGGGGAATGAGCAGTTCTTC.

V and J are TRBV27 and TRBJ2-1; 8 positions agree with TRBD1. Per the germline V gene, CDR1 is MNHEY and CDR2 is SMNVEV (reference sequence). This CDR3 has 15 amino acids. The ends lost 5 bases at V and 7 bases at J; junction bases unmatched: 10. Here the CDR3 reads CASSPRQGIWNEQFF. CDR3 nucleotide sequence: TGTGCCAGCAGTCCCCGACAGGGGATTTGGAATGAGCAGTTCTTC.

This clonotype was found a few times. J is TRBJ2-1 and V is TRBV4-1, with 7 bases that match TRBD2. The germline CDR1 and CDR2 sequences are MGHRA and YSYEKL. This CDR3 has 14 amino acids. The V gene end was trimmed by 1 base and the J gene end by 8 bases; junction bases not matched to a gene: 5. The CDR3 loop is CASSQVGGIDEQFF. The CDR3, as DNA: TGCGCCAGCAGCCAAGTGGGGGGGATCGATGAGCAGTTCTTC.

There are a few counts of this clonotype. The CDR3 reads CASSGETGGNQPQHF. CDR3 sequence (DNA): TGTGCCAGCAGTGGGGAGACAGGCGGAAATCAGCCCCAGCATTTT. The chain combines TRBV28 with TRBJ1-5; D might be TRBD1 (6 bases). The V end lost 5 bases, the J end lost 4 bases, and 15 bases lay between the germline ends. This CDR3 spans 15 amino acids. In germline, CDR1 is MDHEN, CDR2 SYDVKM.

V is TRBV7-2 and J is TRBJ1-1; possible D gene TRBD1, 5 bases. From germline, CDR1 is SGHTA and CDR2 FQGNSA. This CDR3 region has 15 residues. The ends were cut back, 3 bases at V and 5 bases at J, with 16 bases in the middle. CDR3 region: CASSLSVGAVTEAFF. The CDR3 nucleotides are TGTGCCAGCAGCTTGTCCGTAGGGGCGGTGACTGAAGCTTTCTTT.

The chain carries TRBV10-2 and TRBJ1-1; 8 bases align to TRBD1. Germline CDR1 reads WSHSY; CDR2 reads SAAADI. V gave up 7 bases and J gave up 1 base; unmatched junction bases: 5. The CDR3 loop spans 14 amino acids. CDR3 nucleotide sequence: TGCGCCAGCAAGCAGGGGGCTAAGAACACTGAAGCTTTCTTT. Amino acids: CASKQGAKNTEAFF.

In its sample, this clonotype was seen a few times. This chain connects TRBV5-1 to TRBJ2-2, with 8 bases lining up with TRBD2. Per germline, CDR1 SGHRS and CDR2 YFSETQ. This CDR3 has 17 residues. The V gene end was trimmed by 4 bases and the J gene end by 0 bases; junction bases not matched to a gene: 8. CDR3 bases: TGCGCCAGCAGCCGGGAACAGGGACTAGCGAACACCGGGGAGCTGTTTTTT. Translation: CASSREQGLANTGELFF.

This clonotype was seen a few times. This rearrangement joins TRBV6-1 to TRBJ2-7; TRBD1 aligns across 7 bases. Germline lookup yields CDR1 MNHNS and CDR2 SASEGT. This CDR3 is 14 amino acids long. Trimming took 6 bases from V and 2 from J; bases not matched to a gene: 7. CDR3 coding DNA: TGTGCCAGCAGACATAGGGGGCCCGCCTACGAGCAGTACTTC. It encodes CASRHRGPAYEQYF.

The chain combines TRBV10-3 with TRBJ2-6; maybe TRBD1 (6 bases). Germline V gives CDR1 ENHRY, CDR2 SYGVKD. Deletions cut 7 bases from V and 0 bases from J, with 16 bases between. The CDR3 is 17 amino acids. The CDR3 protein is CAITTGLSSSGANVLTF. CDR3 sequence (DNA): TGTGCCATCACGACAGGCCTTTCCTCCTCTGGGGCCAACGTCCTGACTTTC.

The count of this clonotype is one. A much larger clone differs by one base, so this may be a read error. The rearrangement links TRBV29-1 to TRBJ1-1, with a weak D call TRBD1 (5 bases). The CDR3 is made up of 13 amino acids. Germline CDR1 SQVTM, CDR2 ANQGSEA. Trimming pared 3 bases from V and 0 bases from J, leaving 8 bases between. The DNA for the CDR3 is TGCAGCGTTGAGGGGCAGTTGAACACTGAAGCTTTCTTT. As protein: CSVEGQLNTEAFF.

V usage is TRBV12-3 or TRBV12-4 and J usage is TRBJ1-2; TRBD1 might be the D (6 bases). The CDR3 is 13 amino acids. Between the trimmed V and J ends, which lost 3 bases and 8 bases, there was a span of 13 bases. DNA for the CDR3: TGTGCCAGCAGTTTGATAGGGGGAGGCGGCTACACCTTC. Protein product: CASSLIGGGGYTF.

This clonotype showed up just a few times. This rearrangement joins TRBV15 to TRBJ1-1; D is ambiguous. The V gene's germline CDR1 is LNHNV and CDR2 YYDKDF (reference sequence). The CDR3 is made up of 15 amino acids. V was shortened by 1 base and J by 4 bases, with 13 bases between the two germline ends. The CDR3 bases are TGTGCCACCAGCAGAGTCGATTCAATGGGCACTGAAGCTTTCTTT. It is translated as CATSRVDSMGTEAFF.

V usage is TRBV12-3 or TRBV12-4 and J usage is TRBJ2-1; D is unclear. V dropped 6 bases and J dropped 0 bases, with 18 bases sitting between them. The CDR3 totals 17 residues. The CDR3 sequence is CASSPLGGPASYNEQFF. CDR3 coding DNA: TGTGCCAGCAGCCCGCTGGGCGGTCCGGCCTCCTACAATGAGCAGTTCTTC.

This sequence joins TRBV19 and TRBJ2-2; tentative D call: TRBD2 (6 bases). Germline values: CDR1 LNHDA, CDR2 SQIVND (reference sequence). The CDR3 covers 16 residues. The V gene lost 7 bases and the J gene lost 2 bases, with 17 bases spanning the gap. The CDR3 protein is CASNIGGRTNTGELFF. The CDR3 nucleotides are TGTGCCAGTAATATCGGAGGGAGAACTAACACCGGGGAGCTGTTTTTT.

The chain couples TRBV7-3 to TRBJ2-7, with 7 positions matching TRBD2. CDR3 size: 15 residues. The germline CDR1 and CDR2 sequences are SGHTA and FQGTGA. The V gene end was trimmed by 1 base and the J gene end by 4 bases; junction bases not matched to a gene: 7. CDR3: CASSLRGGNPYEQYF. CDR3 coding DNA: TGTGCCAGCAGCTTAAGGGGGGGAAACCCGTACGAGCAGTACTTC.